Sequencing of this TCR beta chain was carried out in a study of PD-1 blockade in classical Hodgkin lymphoma. General observations from the study: The diversity seen at baseline in complete responders resembled that of newly diagnosed patients. Possible causes of repertoire differences, disease activity or prior therapy, remain undefined.

The CDR3 sequence is 14 residues long. Germline V lookup: CDR1 SGHAT, CDR2 FQNNGV. Deletions cut 5 bases from V and 3 bases from J, with 12 bases between. Assay: immunoSEQ multiplex PCR; the TCRdb copy retains only in-frame clones and omits some. The sample has approximately 15,000 clones; around 86% are singletons. Time point meaning: cycle 4 day 1 (C4D1), after less than 7 weeks of nivolumab. After autologous stem cell transplantation all patients relapsed, and prior brentuximab vedotin exposure differed between cohorts. CD8+ T cells were isolated from thawed PBMCs by magnetic negative selection. Responses achieved at best were complete response, partial response or progressive disease. In the case of this clone: The antigen is undetermined.

The clonotype comes from a human donor with classical Hodgkin lymphoma. The chain carries TRBV11-2 and TRBJ2-3, with D hard to call. Source: CD8+ T cells from blood, taken before the fourth cycle of nivolumab. The CDR3 loop reads CASSSESGTDTQYF. The CDR3 nucleotides read TGTGCCAGCAGCAGCGAGTCCGGGACAGATACGCAGTATTTT.